This TCR beta chain was captured by sequencing in a study of cytomegalovirus exposure and HLA in healthy donors. Study as a whole: The same platform used for the approximately 700 first-cohort repertoires was also used for the 120 or so validation repertoires, as a later analysis reported. General observations from the study: In vitro, a few CMV-associated chains proved specific for CMV antigens.

As regards this clone: Antigen specificity is unknown.

Separation from the approximately 690-subject first cohort characterized the approximately 120-subject validation cohort, to which the donors belonged. Losses at the gene ends were 4 bases for V and 4 bases for J; bases not matched to a gene: 6. The CDR3 is 15 amino acids. Germline V gives CDR1 SGHVS, CDR2 FNYEAQ. Assay: immunoSEQ multiplex PCR; the TCRdb copy retains only in-frame clones and omits some. The table includes 190,000 or so clones, roughly 80% detected once. Sequencing was performed on PBMCs. This sequence was found in a woman aged 18-29 years in good health and CMV-seropositive. V and J are TRBV7-6 and TRBJ1-1; the match to TRBD1 covers 10 bases. The CDR3 coding sequence is TGTGCCAGCAGCTCCCTGACAGGGGGCATCACTGAAGCTTTCTTT. This gives the protein CASSSLTGGITEAFF.